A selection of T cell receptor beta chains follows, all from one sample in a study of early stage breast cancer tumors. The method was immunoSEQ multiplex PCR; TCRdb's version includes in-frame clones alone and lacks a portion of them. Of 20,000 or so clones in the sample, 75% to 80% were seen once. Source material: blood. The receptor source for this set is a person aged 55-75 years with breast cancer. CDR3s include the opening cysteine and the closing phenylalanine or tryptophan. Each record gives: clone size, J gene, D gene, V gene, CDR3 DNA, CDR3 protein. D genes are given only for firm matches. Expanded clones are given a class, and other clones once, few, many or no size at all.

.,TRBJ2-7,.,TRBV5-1,TGCGCCAGCAGCCTGACTCTCGACGAGCAGTACTTC,CASSLTLDEQYF
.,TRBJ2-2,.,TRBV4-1,TGCGCCAGCAGCCGAGATCGGATCACCGGGGAGCTGTTTTTT,CASSRDRITGELFF
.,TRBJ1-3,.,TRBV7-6,TGTGCCAGCAGCTTAACTGTCGGCGGGAAGTTCCCCATATATTTT,CASSLTVGGKFPIYF
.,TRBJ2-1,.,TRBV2,TGTGCCAGCAGTCCGTATGGGGAGTGGGATGAGCAGTTCTTC,CASSPYGEWDEQFF
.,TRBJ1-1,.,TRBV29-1,TGCAGCTCCCGTCCCGCGGTGACTAACACTGAAGCTTTCTTT,CSSRPAVTNTEAFF
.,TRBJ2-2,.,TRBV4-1,TGCGCCAGCAGCCAAGGTGGGGTAGGGTTCACCGGGGAGCTGTTTTTT,CASSQGGVGFTGELFF
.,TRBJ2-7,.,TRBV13,TGTGCCAGCAGCTACAACAGGCTTAGGAACGAGCAGTACTTC,CASSYNRLRNEQYF
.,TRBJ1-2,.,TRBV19,TGTGCCAGTAGTATAGACCCAGGAAAGACCTATGGCTACACCTTC,CASSIDPGKTYGYTF
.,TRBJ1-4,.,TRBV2,TGTGTCACGAGTGGGGATGACGAAAAACTGTTTTTT,CVTSGDDEKLFF
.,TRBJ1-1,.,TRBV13,TGTGCCAGCAGCTTGACAGGAAACACTGAAGCTTTCTTT,CASSLTGNTEAFF
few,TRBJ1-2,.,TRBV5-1,TGCGCCAGCAGCTTGACCGCCCCCGGGACATATAATGGCTACACCTTC,CASSLTAPGTYNGYTF
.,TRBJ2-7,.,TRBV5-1,TGCGCCAGCGGGGTAGACTTCTACGAGCAGTACTTC,CASGVDFYEQYF
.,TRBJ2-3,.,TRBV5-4,TGTGCCAGCAGGAGGGACACCACCTACACAGATACGCAGTATTTT,CASRRDTTYTDTQYF
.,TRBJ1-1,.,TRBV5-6,TGTGCCAGCACTTCTCTCGGTGGGGGGAACACTGAAGCTTTCTTT,CASTSLGGGNTEAFF
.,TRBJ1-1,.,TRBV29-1,TGCAGCGTTAAGGGGTGGGGGGGACCGAGTACTGAAGCTTTCTTT,CSVKGWGGPSTEAFF
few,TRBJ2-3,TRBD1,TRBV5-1,TGCGCCAGCAGCCCCCGGGACAGGCAAAGGGGAGATACGCAGTATTTT,CASSPRDRQRGDTQYF
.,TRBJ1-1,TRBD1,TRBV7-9,TGTGCCAGCAGCCATGGGACAGGAGCTTTCTTT,CASSHGTGAFF
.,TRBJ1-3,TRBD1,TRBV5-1,TGCGCCAGCAGCCTACAGGGGAGGAGTGGAAACACCATATATTTT,CASSLQGRSGNTIYF
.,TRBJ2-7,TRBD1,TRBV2,TGTGCCAGCAGTAGCTACGGACAGGGGGCGTACGAGCAGTACTTC,CASSSYGQGAYEQYF
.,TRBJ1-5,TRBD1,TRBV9,TGTGCCAGCAGCAACAGGGGAAATCAGCCCCAGCATTTT,CASSNRGNQPQHF
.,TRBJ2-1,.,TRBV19,TGTGCCAGCGGGGACGGTTACAATGAGCAGTTCTTC,CASGDGYNEQFF
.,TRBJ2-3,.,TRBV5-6,TGTGCCAGCAGCTTTCGACTAGTTTCAGATACGCAGTATTTT,CASSFRLVSDTQYF
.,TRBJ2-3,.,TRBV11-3,TGTGCCAGCAGCTTAGATGGATTTGAAAACACAGATACGCAGTATTTT,CASSLDGFENTDTQYF
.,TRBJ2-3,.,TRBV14,TGTGCCAGCAGCCAGTTACCTCGGGGGTATGGGCAGTATTTT,CASSQLPRGYGQYF
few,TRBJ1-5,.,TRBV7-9,TGTGCCAGCAGCTCGGAGACGGGGTCTCAGCCCCAGCATTTT,CASSSETGSQPQHF
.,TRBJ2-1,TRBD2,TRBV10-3,TGTGCCAGCGAAGGGAGGACTAGCGGGGCTCCAAATGAGCAGTTCTTC,CASEGRTSGAPNEQFF
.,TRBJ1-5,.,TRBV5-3,TGTGCCAGAAGCTCTACAGAGGTCGGCAATCAGCCCCAGCATTTT,CARSSTEVGNQPQHF
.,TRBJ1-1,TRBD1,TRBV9,TGTGCCAGCAGCGTAGATGGGACAGCCTATGAAGCTTTCTTT,CASSVDGTAYEAFF
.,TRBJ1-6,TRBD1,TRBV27,TGTGCCAGCAGTTTCGGCAGGGGGCATTCACCCCTCCACTTT,CASSFGRGHSPLHF
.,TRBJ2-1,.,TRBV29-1,TGCAGCGTAACATTCCAGAGCTCCTACAATGAGCAGTTCTTC,CSVTFQSSYNEQFF
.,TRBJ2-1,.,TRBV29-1,TGCAGCGTTAACAGGTGGGACAATGAGCAGTTCTTC,CSVNRWDNEQFF
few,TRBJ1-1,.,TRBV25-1,TGTGCCAGCAGTGATCCCCAGGGAGGGACTGAAGCTTTCTTT,CASSDPQGGTEAFF
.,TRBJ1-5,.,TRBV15,TGTGCCACCAGCAGAGCCCGGACAGGCAATCAGCCCCAGCATTTT,CATSRARTGNQPQHF
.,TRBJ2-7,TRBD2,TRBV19,TGTGCCAGTAGTATACCTAGCGGGAGTCTATTCTACGAGCAGTACTTC,CASSIPSGSLFYEQYF
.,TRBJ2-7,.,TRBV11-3,TGTGCCAGCAGCCCTGGGGCCCTGGCCTCCTACGAGCAGTACTTC,CASSPGALASYEQYF
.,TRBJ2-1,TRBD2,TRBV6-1,TGTGCCAGCAGCTTTAGCGGGGGGGCCGATGAGCAGTTCTTC,CASSFSGGADEQFF
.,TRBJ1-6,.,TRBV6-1,TGTGCCAGCAGTGAAAGGATCGGGGCCGGGGGTTTTGCACCCCTCCACTTT,CASSERIGAGGFAPLHF
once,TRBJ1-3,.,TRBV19,TGTGCCAGTTCAAACGGAAACACCATATATTTT,CASSNGNTIYF
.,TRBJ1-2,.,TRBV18,TGTGCCAGCTCATACGACGACAGGCCTAACTATGGCTACACCTTC,CASSYDDRPNYGYTF
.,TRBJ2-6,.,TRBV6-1,TGTGCCAGCAGTGCCGACGGCCCCTCTGGGGCCAACGTCCTGACTTTC,CASSADGPSGANVLTF
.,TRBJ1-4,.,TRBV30,TGTGCCTGGAGGTTGGAGGCGGATGAAAAACTGTTTTTT,CAWRLEADEKLFF
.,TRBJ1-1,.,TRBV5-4,TGTGCCAGCAGCTTAACAGGGTTTCCTGAAGCTTTCTTT,CASSLTGFPEAFF
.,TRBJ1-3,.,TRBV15,TGTGCCACCAGCAGAGGATTAGCGACCTCTGGAAACACCATATATTTT,CATSRGLATSGNTIYF
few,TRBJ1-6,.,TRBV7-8,TGTGCCAGCAGCCCTAGTGGGGGCGAGCATTCACCCCTCCACTTT,CASSPSGGEHSPLHF
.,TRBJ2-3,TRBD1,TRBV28,TGTGCCAGCAGTTTATCGGGACAGGGATTGTCAGATACGCAGTATTTT,CASSLSGQGLSDTQYF
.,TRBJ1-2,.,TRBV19,TGTGCCAGTACCATTGGGGGGCTTGATGGCTACACCTTC,CASTIGGLDGYTF
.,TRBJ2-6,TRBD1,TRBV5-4,TGTGCCAGCAGCTGGGACAGGGGAGCTGGGGCCAACGTCCTGACTTTC,CASSWDRGAGANVLTF
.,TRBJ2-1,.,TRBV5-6,TGTGCCAGCAGCTCCCTAAGGCAGGGGTTATACAATGAGCAGTTCTTC,CASSSLRQGLYNEQFF
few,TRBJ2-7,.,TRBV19,TGTGCCAGTAGTGTCCAACACCAGGGTGGAGTCGGTTACGAGCAGTACTTC,CASSVQHQGGVGYEQYF
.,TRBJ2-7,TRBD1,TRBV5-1,TGCGCCAGCAGCTTGGGTGGACAGGGTCTCGAGCAGTACTTC,CASSLGGQGLEQYF
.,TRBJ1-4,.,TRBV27,TGTGCCAGCAGTTTAAACATTAGGGGAAAACTGTTTTTT,CASSLNIRGKLFF
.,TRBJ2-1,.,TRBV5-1,TGCGCCAGCAGCTGGGGACAGCCGGGGAGGAGTGAGCAGTTCTTC,CASSWGQPGRSEQFF
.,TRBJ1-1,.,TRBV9,TGTGCCAGCAGCCGAGGTGACGCGACTGAAGCTTTCTTT,CASSRGDATEAFF